This T cell receptor beta chain was sequenced during a study of blood T cells in healthy people across ages. Study outcomes and limitations: Long-lived donors exceeded aged donors in naive CD4+ cells and diversity. Naive and antigen-experienced cells were not separated, limiting conclusive comparison. Older individuals had lower TCR beta diversity per million T cells (the decline was roughly linear).

Turning to this clonotype: The antigen is not known.

Together with a sample-barcoded 5' primer, a J-beta primer mix was included in a second PCR lasting roughly 6 to 12 cycles. MiXCR, run by TCRdb on the 5' RACE reads, gives a single entry per CDR3 protein. The sample lists around 800,000 distinct CDR3 sequences; more than 25% were seen once. The CDR3 runs 15 residues. V shed 5 bases and J shed 1 base, with 14 bases lying between them. CDR1 and CDR2 (germline): LNHNV, YYDKDF (reference sequence). These data were likewise used in another study, on T cells of mothers and their children. From that paper: The TCR beta CDR3 read count exceeded 8 million for each mother and was 2.5 million to 3 million for each child.

The sample consisted of blood. J is TRBJ2-5 and V is TRBV15, with D maybe TRBD2 (5 bases). This TCR was sampled from a boy younger than 18 in good health. CDR3 loop: CATSLPRAPQETQYF. In DNA, the CDR3 is TGTGCCACCAGCCTCCCGCGGGCGCCCCAAGAGACCCAGTACTTC.